The rows below give T cell receptor beta chains drawn from one sample of a study of T-cell reconstitution after alpha-beta-depleted transplantation in children. One entry per CDR3 protein, called by TCRdb with MiXCR from the PCR reads. The sample carries under 250,000 distinct CDR3 sequences, approximately 17% recorded once. Sequenced material: PBMCs, mostly from graft donor cells, taken 360 days after TCRalphabeta/CD19-depleted stem cell transplant. The origin of the receptors is a male patient aged 2-9 years who had a stem cell transplant for acute lymphoblastic leukemia, so the T cells may come from the graft donor. The CDR3 runs from the conserved cysteine through the conserved F or W. A D gene is named only where the DNA matches it firmly. Size is stated for part of the rows, as once, few or many counts, or as a class when the clone is expanded.

TRBV6-2/TRBV6-3	.	TRBJ2-5	TRBD2	CASSYSSRTSGGAETQYF	TGTGCCAGCAGTTATAGCTCCCGCACTAGCGGGGGGGCTGAGACCCAGTACTTC
TRBV27	few	TRBJ1-4	.	CASSSIGGSEKLFF	TGTGCCAGCAGTTCAATAGGGGGATCTGAAAAACTGTTTTTT
TRBV24-1	.	TRBJ2-3	TRBD1	CATSDTGRDRGVGVTQYF	TGTGCCACCAGCGATACAGGACGGGACAGGGGGGTCGGAGTTACGCAGTATTTT
TRBV23-1	few	TRBJ2-1	TRBD2	CASSLRTSGKVPYNEQFF	TGCGCCAGCAGTCTAAGGACTAGCGGGAAAGTTCCCTACAATGAGCAGTTCTTC
TRBV11-2	.	TRBJ1-2	.	CASSFPTGYGYTF	TGTGCCAGCAGCTTTCCCACAGGCTATGGCTACACCTTC
TRBV28	.	TRBJ2-2	TRBD1	CASSLETGYTGELFF	TGTGCCAGCAGTTTGGAGACAGGGTACACCGGGGAGCTGTTTTTT
TRBV29-1	few	TRBJ2-7	.	CSAKGRRSYEQYF	TGCAGCGCCAAGGGTAGAAGGTCCTACGAGCAGTACTTC
TRBV6-2/TRBV6-3	.	TRBJ2-7	.	CASSYLGKTSSYEQYF	TGTGCCAGCAGTTACCTTGGGAAGACGAGCTCCTACGAGCAGTACTTC
TRBV6-2/TRBV6-3	few	TRBJ2-5	.	CASSLTGERVYF	TGTGCCAGCAGTTTGACGGGAGAACGGGTCTACTTC
TRBV5-1	.	TRBJ2-1	.	CASSPLMRVSEQFF	TGCGCCAGCAGCCCGTTGATGCGCGTTAGTGAGCAGTTCTTC
TRBV7-2	.	TRBJ2-5	.	CASSLVLLKLQETQYF	TGTGCCAGCAGCTTAGTCCTACTCAAACTCCAAGAGACCCAGTACTTC
TRBV7-8	.	TRBJ2-3	.	CASSFNDRILSGTDTQYF	TGTGCCAGCAGCTTCAACGACAGGATACTATCCGGCACAGATACGCAGTATTTT
TRBV27	.	TRBJ1-1	.	CASSPYGVLNTEAFF	TGTGCCAGCAGTCCATATGGGGTGTTGAACACTGAAGCTTTCTTT
TRBV12-3/TRBV12-4	.	TRBJ2-5	.	CASSLNSGGEETQYF	TGTGCCAGCAGTTTAAATTCCGGCGGGGAAGAGACCCAGTACTTC
TRBV9	.	TRBJ2-1	.	CASSVGVRTRYNEQFF	TGTGCCAGCAGCGTAGGGGTACGAACTAGATACAATGAGCAGTTCTTC
TRBV30	few	TRBJ2-2	.	CAWSVLGSGELFF	TGTGCCTGGAGTGTATTAGGGTCCGGGGAGCTGTTTTTT
TRBV7-9	.	TRBJ2-1	.	CASVWGGVANEQFF	TGTGCCAGCGTCTGGGGGGGCGTCGCCAATGAGCAGTTCTTC
TRBV20-1	few	TRBJ1-5	.	CSARGGGNQPQHF	TGCAGTGCTAGAGGGGGGGGTAATCAGCCCCAGCATTTT
TRBV19	.	TRBJ2-3	.	CASKSVKPNTDTQYF	TGTGCCAGTAAGTCGGTGAAGCCCAACACAGATACGCAGTATTTT
TRBV6-5	.	TRBJ2-3	.	CASSYLSGDTQYF	TGTGCCAGCAGTTACTTAAGTGGGGATACGCAGTATTTT
TRBV11-2	.	TRBJ1-4	.	CASSLGSATTNEKLFF	TGTGCCAGCAGCTTAGGGTCAGCTACAACTAATGAAAAACTGTTTTTT
TRBV5-5	.	TRBJ1-1	.	CASRMGDNTEAFF	TGTGCCAGCAGGATGGGGGATAACACTGAAGCTTTCTTT
TRBV11-1	.	TRBJ2-5	TRBD2	CASSPGVLAGEQETQYF	TGTGCCAGCAGCCCCGGGGTTCTAGCGGGGGAGCAAGAGACCCAGTACTTC
TRBV7-2	many	TRBJ1-1	.	CASSLGPGPNTEAFF	TGTGCCAGCAGCTTAGGTCCCGGGCCGAACACTGAAGCTTTCTTT
TRBV11-2	.	TRBJ2-6	.	CASSLSHIPGRRSGANVLTF	TGTGCCAGCAGCTTGTCCCACATTCCAGGTCGTCGCTCTGGGGCCAACGTCCTGACTTTC
TRBV6-2/TRBV6-3	few	TRBJ2-5	TRBD1	CASSSDRASRETQYF	TGTGCCAGCAGCTCGGACAGGGCTTCAAGAGAGACCCAGTACTTC
TRBV7-3	.	TRBJ2-5	.	CASSQLYPQETQYF	TGTGCCAGCAGCCAACTGTACCCTCAAGAGACCCAGTACTTC
TRBV7-2	few	TRBJ2-1	.	CASTSFSYNEQFF	TGTGCCAGCACCTCATTCTCCTACAATGAGCAGTTCTTC
TRBV18	once	TRBJ2-1	.	CASSPGPDNEQFF	TGTGCCAGCTCACCAGGCCCAGACAATGAGCAGTTCTTC
TRBV7-2	few	TRBJ2-7	TRBD1	CASSPRTGGGEQYF	TGTGCCAGCAGCCCCCGGACAGGGGGCGGTGAGCAGTACTTC
TRBV4-3	.	TRBJ2-7	TRBD2	CASSQEGLAASSSYEQYF	TGCGCCAGCAGCCAAGAGGGACTAGCGGCTTCAAGCTCCTACGAGCAGTACTTC
TRBV7-9	.	TRBJ1-1	.	CASNYADTEAFF	TGTGCCAGCAATTACGCGGACACTGAAGCTTTCTTT
TRBV7-2	few	TRBJ1-1	TRBD1	CASSETGGSNTEAFF	TGTGCCAGCAGCGAGACAGGGGGTTCGAACACTGAAGCTTTCTTT
TRBV6-5	.	TRBJ1-1	TRBD1	CASSYQGAGTTEAFF	TGTGCCAGCAGTTATCAGGGGGCTGGAACGACTGAAGCTTTCTTT
TRBV29-1	.	TRBJ2-7	TRBD2	CSVEVPGLASYEQYF	TGCAGCGTTGAAGTACCCGGACTAGCCTCCTACGAGCAGTACTTC
TRBV5-1	.	TRBJ2-5	.	CASSSVGSQETQYF	TGCGCCAGCAGCTCCGTCGGGTCCCAAGAGACCCAGTACTTC
TRBV7-8	once	TRBJ2-7	TRBD2	CASSLLRAGGRYEQYF	TGTGCCAGCAGCCTTCTCAGGGCGGGGGGACGCTACGAGCAGTACTTC
TRBV7-2	.	TRBJ2-5	TRBD2	CASSRSAGREETQYF	TGTGCCAGCAGCCGGTCGGCAGGGAGGGAAGAGACCCAGTACTTC
TRBV19	.	TRBJ2-3	.	CASSPGSWYTQYF	TGTGCCAGTAGTCCGGGGAGCTGGTATACGCAGTATTTT
TRBV20-1	few	TRBJ1-2	TRBD1	CSAGGTATIYGYTF	TGCAGTGCCGGGGGGACAGCTACAATCTATGGCTACACCTTC
TRBV18	.	TRBJ2-7	.	CASSPGGNFGYEQYF	TGTGCCAGCTCACCAGGGGGCAATTTCGGCTACGAGCAGTACTTC
TRBV29-1	.	TRBJ2-7	TRBD2	CSVAHRRGNYEQYF	TGCAGCGTTGCTCATCGGCGGGGGAATTACGAGCAGTACTTC
TRBV10-3	many	TRBJ2-1	TRBD1	CAISESGQGGGEQFF	TGTGCCATCAGTGAGTCAGGACAGGGCGGCGGTGAGCAGTTCTTC
TRBV7-9	few	TRBJ1-3	TRBD1	CASSLGTGDSSGNTIYF	TGTGCCAGCAGCTTAGGGACAGGGGACAGCTCTGGAAACACCATATATTTT
TRBV4-2	.	TRBJ2-1	TRBD2	CASSQGYRAGENNEQFF	TGTGCCAGCAGCCAAGGCTATAGAGCGGGAGAAAACAATGAGCAGTTCTTC